The 23 T cell receptor beta chains below all came from one sample that was sequenced in a study of cytomegalovirus exposure and HLA in healthy donors. The PCR was carried out with 60 Vbeta primers and 13 Jbeta primers. TCRdb keeps only in-frame clones here, not all; method: immunoSEQ multiplex PCR. The table has more than 80,000 clones, around nine tenths seen once. The sample was PBMCs. Every receptor here comes from a man aged 25 to 40 in good health and CMV-seropositive.

This clone showed up just a few times. The CDR3 protein is CASSAEDQPQHF. The CDR3, as DNA: TGTGCCAGCAGTGCAGAGGATCAGCCCCAGCATTTT. The chain joins TRBV6-1 to TRBJ1-5; no clear D. CDR3 length: 12 amino acids. Trimming removed 4 bases from V and 5 bases from J, with 6 bases in between. The germline gives CDR1 MNHNS, CDR2 SASEGT.

The V call is TRBV6-5, the J call TRBJ2-5; D is possibly TRBD1 (5 bases). Matching the DNA end better, TRBJ2-7 makes the J call doubtful. Germline V lookup: CDR1 MNHEY, CDR2 SVGAGI. The CDR3 has 14 residues. In DNA, the CDR3 is TGTGCCAGCAAATCCATCGGCAGGGCCTACGAGCAGTACTTC. This encodes CASKSIGRAYEQYF.

A single count supports this clone. This sequence joins TRBV7-9 and TRBJ2-1; 11 positions match TRBD2. The CDR3 length is 16 residues. Germline CDR1 SEHNR, CDR2 FQNEAQ (reference sequence). The V and J ends lost 1 base and 2 bases, in that order; junction bases with no gene match: 1. CDR3 residues: CASSLVAGGPYNEQFF. The CDR3 nucleotides are TGTGCCAGCAGCTTAGTAGCGGGAGGGCCCTACAATGAGCAGTTCTTC.

CDR3 sequence: CAISDPTGYNQPQHF. The DNA of the CDR3 is TGTGCCATCAGTGACCCGACAGGGTACAATCAGCCCCAGCATTTT. V and J are TRBV10-3 and TRBJ1-5, with TRBD1 matching 7 bases. The V and J ends lost 3 bases and 3 bases, in that order; junction bases with no gene match: 5. CDR3 length equals 15 residues. From germline, CDR1 is ENHRY and CDR2 SYGVKD.

J is TRBJ2-1 and V is TRBV11-3; 8 bases map to TRBD1. Germline CDR1 and CDR2: SGHNT and YENEEA. With 5 bases clipped from V and 6 bases from J, the junction kept 12 bases outside the gene matches. The CDR3 consists of 16 residues. CDR3 nucleotide sequence: TGTGCCAGCAGCCAAACCGGGACAGGAGGATTCAATGAGCAGTTCTTC. Translation: CASSQTGTGGFNEQFF. Together with reference TRBV11-3 and TRBJ2-1, the CDR3 gives the full variable domain: EAGVVQSPRYKIIEKKQPVAFWCNPISGHNTLYWYLQNLGQGPELLIRYENEEAVDDSQLPKDRFSAERLKGVDSTLKIQPAELGDSAVYLCASSQTGTGGFNEQFFGPGTRLTVL.

The chain joins TRBV11-2 to TRBJ2-5; 11 nucleotides align to TRBD2. The CDR3 totals 19 residues. Germline V lookup: CDR1 SGHAT, CDR2 FQNNGV. The J segment lost 3 bases and the V segment lost 1 base, leaving 13 bases of the junction unmatched. The CDR3 here is CASSLGSVLAGEKEETQYF. The CDR3 bases are TGTGCCAGCAGCTTAGGTTCTGTACTAGCGGGAGAGAAAGAAGAGACCCAGTACTTC.

The chain recombines TRBV5-1 with TRBJ2-1; 9 nucleotides line up with TRBD2. Germline V gives CDR1 SGHRS, CDR2 YFSETQ. V was pared by 4 bases and J by 3 bases, with 14 bases of the junction left unmatched. The CDR3 is made up of 18 amino acids. CDR3 protein: CASSMTPSAGGGYNEQFF. The CDR3 nucleotides read TGCGCCAGCAGCATGACCCCGTCCGCGGGAGGGGGCTACAATGAGCAGTTCTTC.

This clone was observed a few times. This chain connects TRBV5-4 to TRBJ2-5; 10 positions agree with TRBD1. This CDR3 contains 15 residues. The junction had 5 bases not matched to a gene; V was cut back by 4 bases and J by 2 bases. Germline lookup yields CDR1 SGHNT and CDR2 YYREEE (reference sequence). Written as DNA, the CDR3 is TGTGCCAGCAGCCGGCCGGGACAGGGGCAAGAGACCCAGTACTTC. It specifies CASSRPGQGQETQYF.

This chain uses TRBV10-1 with TRBJ1-2; 7 positions agree with TRBD1. Germline V gene sequence: CDR1 WNHNN, CDR2 SYGVQD (reference sequence). This CDR3 spans 13 amino acids. V trimming: 3 bases; J trimming: 3 bases; junction bases outside the gene matches: 1. The CDR3 DNA sequence: TGCGCCAGCAGTGAAACAGGGGACTATGGCTACACCTTC. Translated, it gives CASSETGDYGYTF.

The genes are TRBV14 and TRBJ1-2, with D possibly TRBD1 on 5 matching bases. The germline V gene has CDR1 SGHDN and CDR2 FVKESK. The CDR3 has 11 residues. V lost 7 bases and J lost 2, with 5 bases in between. The CDR3 nucleotides are TGTGCCAGCAAGGGGAACTATGGCTACACCTTC. Its translation is CASKGNYGYTF.

This chain connects TRBV4-1 to TRBJ2-1; 11 bases align to TRBD2. The CDR3 extends over 15 amino acids. J gave up 5 bases and V 5 bases, and 5 bases lay outside the gene matches. CDR1 and CDR2 (germline): MGHRA, YSYEKL. The CDR3 sequence is CASSLRLAGNNEQFF. The DNA for the CDR3 is TGCGCCAGCAGCTTGCGACTAGCGGGAAACAATGAGCAGTTCTTC.

This clone has just one count. V and J are TRBV18 and TRBJ1-1; D is perhaps TRBD1 (5 bases). Trimming took 5 bases from V and 1 from J, leaving 8 bases between them. The CDR3 runs 13 residues. Germline V gene data show CDR1 as KGHSH and CDR2 as LQKENI. CDR3 in amino acids: CASSTDRNTEAFF. The CDR3 region has the DNA TGTGCCAGCTCAACCGACAGGAACACTGAAGCTTTCTTT.

CDR3 amino acids: CASSPSGRATYEQYF. DNA for the CDR3: TGTGCCAGCAGCCCCAGCGGGAGGGCCACCTACGAGCAGTACTTC. The chain has TRBV9 and TRBJ2-7, with TRBD2 matching over 10 bases. There are 15 residues in the CDR3. Germline CDR1 SGDLS, CDR2 YYNGEE. V gave up 4 bases and J gave up 2 bases; unmatched junction bases: 6. The complete variable domain, with remaining parts taken from reference TRBV9 and TRBJ2-7, reads DSGVTQTPKHLITATGQRVTLRCSPRSGDLSVYWYQQSLDQGLQFLIQYYNGEERAKGNILERFSAQQFPDLHSELNLSSLELGDSALYFCASSPSGRATYEQYFGPGTRLTVT.

This clone appeared a single time. The genes are TRBV2 and TRBJ2-7, with 8 bases lining up with TRBD1. The CDR3 has 14 residues. Germline V lookup: CDR1 SNHLY, CDR2 FYNNEI. J gave up 0 bases and V 4 bases, and 2 bases lay outside the gene matches. CDR3 loop: CASSGQGPSYEQYF. The DNA of the CDR3 is TGTGCCAGCAGTGGACAGGGGCCCTCCTACGAGCAGTACTTC. Drawing the rest from reference TRBV2 and TRBJ2-7, the complete variable domain is EPEVTQTPSHQVTQMGQEVILRCVPISNHLYFYWYRQILGQKVEFLVSFYNNEISEKSEIFDDQFSVERPDGSNFTLKIRSTKLEDSAMYFCASSGQGPSYEQYFGPGTRLTVT.

The chain couples TRBV28 to TRBJ2-3, with a possible D match to TRBD2 (5 bases). V was cut by 2 bases and J by 3 bases, with 12 bases left in between. Germline CDR1 is MDHEN and CDR2 is SYDVKM. This CDR3 comprises 15 residues. The CDR3 DNA reads as TGTGCCAGCAGTTTAATCGGACTCGGAACAGATACGCAGTATTTT. Its protein product is CASSLIGLGTDTQYF.

This rearrangement joins TRBV6-4 to TRBJ1-5; D may be TRBD1 (5 bases). Deletions cut 3 bases from V and 1 base from J, with 13 bases between. The CDR3 is 16 amino acids. Germline values: CDR1 MRHNA, CDR2 SNTAGT. CDR3 sequence reads: CASSEGPGVSNQPQHF. The CDR3, as DNA: TGTGCCAGCAGTGAGGGACCGGGAGTCAGCAATCAGCCCCAGCATTTT.

In this sample, this clone turned up once. The V and J genes are TRBV29-1 and TRBJ2-1; a weak D match, TRBD1 (6 bases). CDR3 length equals 13 residues. Looked up from germline, CDR1 is SQVTM and CDR2 is ANQGSEA. Trimming left V 6 bases short and J 3 bases short, with 12 bases between. The CDR3 region has the DNA TGCAGCGTGGCCGGACAGAACTACAATGAGCAGTTCTTC. It encodes CSVAGQNYNEQFF.

The genes are TRBV18 and TRBJ1-2, with D maybe TRBD1 (6 bases). V was trimmed by 2 bases and J by 4 bases, leaving 11 bases between them. Germline V gene sequence: CDR1 KGHSH, CDR2 LQKENI. The CDR3 spans 14 residues. The CDR3 protein is CASSPGGLGYGYTF. The CDR3, as DNA: TGTGCCAGCTCACCAGGGGGCCTCGGCTATGGCTACACCTTC.

The V gene is TRBV27, the J gene TRBJ1-5, with D tentatively TRBD1 (5 bases). This CDR3 contains 15 residues. Germline CDR1 MNHEY, CDR2 SMNVEV (reference sequence). V lost 0 bases and J 7 bases, leaving 13 bases between the germline ends. CDR3 nucleotides: TGTGCCAGCAGTTTATCGCCTTGGGGGGTCCAGCCCCAGCATTTT. Its protein is CASSLSPWGVQPQHF.

The chain joins TRBV6-1 to TRBJ1-2; 8 bases line up with TRBD1. The CDR3 is 16 amino acids. V lost 0 bases and J lost 8; bases outside the gene matches: 11. Per the germline V gene, CDR1 is MNHNS and CDR2 is SASEGT. CDR3 nucleotide sequence: TGTGCCAGCAGTGAAGCCCTAGGACAGGGTAGTTCGGGCTACACCTTC. Amino acids: CASSEALGQGSSGYTF.

V gene TRBV12-5 combines with J gene TRBJ2-1; 10 positions match TRBD1. The CDR3 extends over 16 amino acids. With V trimmed by 2 bases and J by 7 bases, 8 bases remained unmatched. The germline V gene encodes CDR1 LGHNT and CDR2 FRNRAP. CDR3 DNA: TGTGCTAGTGGTTTGATCCTGGACAGGGGGAAAAATGAGCAGTTCTTC. Amino acids: CASGLILDRGKNEQFF. The full variable domain, its missing parts supplied by reference TRBV12-5 and TRBJ2-1, is DARVTQTPRHKVTEMGQEVTMRCQPILGHNTVFWYRQTMMQGLELLAYFRNRAPLDDSGMPKDRFSAEMPDATLATLKIQPSEPRDSAVYFCASGLILDRGKNEQFFGPGTRLTVL.

V is TRBV27 and J is TRBJ2-3; no definite D call. Trimming removed 2 bases from V and 6 bases from J, with 9 bases in between. Germline assignment: CDR1 MNHEY and CDR2 SMNVEV (reference sequence). The CDR3 contains 13 residues. The CDR3 region is CASSLVRLDTQYF. The CDR3 DNA is TGTGCCAGCAGTTTAGTCAGATTGGATACGCAGTATTTT.

The CDR3 reads CASSVSDRASYEQYF. Here the CDR3 DNA reads TGTGCCAGTAGTGTATCGGACAGGGCCTCCTACGAGCAGTACTTC. The chain employs TRBV19 and TRBJ2-7, with TRBD1 matching 8 bases. Germline CDR1 LNHDA, CDR2 SQIVND (reference sequence). The CDR3 contains 15 residues. Losses at the gene ends were 5 bases for V and 0 bases for J; bases not matched to a gene: 6.